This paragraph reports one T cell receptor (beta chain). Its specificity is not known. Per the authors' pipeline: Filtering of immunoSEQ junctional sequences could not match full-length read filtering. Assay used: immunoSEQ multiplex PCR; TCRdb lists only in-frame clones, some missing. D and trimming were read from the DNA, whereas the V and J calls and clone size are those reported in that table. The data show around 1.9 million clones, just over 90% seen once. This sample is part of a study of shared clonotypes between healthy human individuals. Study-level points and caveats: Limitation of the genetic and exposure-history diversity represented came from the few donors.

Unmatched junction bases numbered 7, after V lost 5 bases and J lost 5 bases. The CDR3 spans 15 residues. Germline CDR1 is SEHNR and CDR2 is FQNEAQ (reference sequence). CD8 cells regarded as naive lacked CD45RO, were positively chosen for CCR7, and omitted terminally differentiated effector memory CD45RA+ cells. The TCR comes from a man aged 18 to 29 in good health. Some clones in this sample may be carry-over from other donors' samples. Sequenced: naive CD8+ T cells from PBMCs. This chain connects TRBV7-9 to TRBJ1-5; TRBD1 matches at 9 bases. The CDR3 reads CASSSDRGIDQPQHF. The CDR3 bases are TGTGCCAGCAGCAGTGACAGGGGGATTGATCAGCCCCAGCATTTT.